A selection of T cell receptor beta chains follows, all from one sample in a study of shared clonotypes between healthy human individuals. Sequencing used immunoSEQ multiplex PCR; TCRdb keeps in-frame clones, though not all of them. The sample yields 2 million to 2.5 million clones, over 85% seen once. The sequencing sample was made of naive CD4+ T cells from PBMCs. These receptors were taken from a man between 18 and 29 years old in good health. Some clones in this sample may be carry-over from other donors' samples. Each CDR3 is given with its conserved first and last residue. The D gene is left open where the match is weak. Part of the rows lack a size; the others show once, few, many or a class for expanded clones.

D,J,size,V,CDR3,DNA
.,TRBJ1-5,.,TRBV29-1,CSVGGGSNQPQHF,TGCAGCGTTGGAGGGGGTAGCAATCAGCCCCAGCATTTT
.,TRBJ2-5,.,TRBV2,CASSEEGQILETQYF,TGTGCCAGCAGTGAAGAGGGGCAGATTCTAGAGACCCAGTACTTC
.,TRBJ2-3,.,TRBV7-9,CASSLRDTDTQYF,TGTGCCAGCAGCTTACGGGACACAGATACGCAGTATTTT
TRBD1,TRBJ1-2,.,TRBV28,CASSTPGQANYGYTF,TGTGCCAGCAGTACACCGGGACAGGCTAACTATGGCTACACCTTC
TRBD1,TRBJ1-2,.,TRBV5-1,CASSPGTGNYGYTF,TGCGCCAGCAGCCCCGGGACAGGGAACTATGGCTACACCTTC
.,TRBJ1-1,once,TRBV6-1,CASRLQTDTEAFF,TGTGCCAGCAGGCTTCAGACGGACACTGAAGCTTTCTTT
.,TRBJ2-1,.,TRBV29-1,CSVPGQNYNEQFF,TGCAGCGTCCCAGGACAGAACTACAATGAGCAGTTCTTC
.,TRBJ2-3,.,TRBV9,CASSVRLRTDTQYF,TGTGCCAGCAGCGTACGGCTGCGCACAGATACGCAGTATTTT
.,TRBJ2-2,.,TRBV7-3,CASSLMLLDRPGELFF,TGTGCCAGCAGCTTAATGTTATTGGACCGACCCGGGGAGCTGTTTTTT
.,TRBJ1-5,.,TRBV5-1,CASSPQGSNQPQHF,TGCGCCAGCAGTCCGCAGGGTAGCAATCAGCCCCAGCATTTT
TRBD1,TRBJ1-1,few,TRBV18,CASSPTGTAPNTEAFF,TGTGCCAGCTCACCAACCGGGACAGCCCCGAACACTGAAGCTTTCTTT
TRBD1,TRBJ2-7,.,TRBV29-1,CSGRGLGEQYF,TGCAGCGGCAGGGGGTTGGGCGAGCAGTACTTC
TRBD1,TRBJ2-7,.,TRBV7-3,CASSLAGTGSYEQYF,TGTGCCAGCAGCTTGGCCGGGACAGGCTCCTACGAGCAGTACTTC
.,TRBJ2-7,.,TRBV6-4,CARGGWSSYEQYF,TGTGCCCGAGGCGGGTGGTCCTCCTACGAGCAGTACTTC
.,TRBJ2-1,.,TRBV15,CATSPRGAWNEQFF,TGTGCCACCAGCCCCCGCGGAGCTTGGAATGAGCAGTTCTTC
TRBD1,TRBJ1-4,.,TRBV5-1,CASSSVTGTNEKLFF,TGCGCCAGCAGCTCGGTGACAGGGACCAATGAAAAACTGTTTTTT
.,TRBJ2-1,.,TRBV7-9,CASSGSGTGKSPEQFF,TGTGCCAGCAGCGGTTCGGGGACTGGGAAATCTCCGGAGCAGTTCTTC
.,TRBJ2-7,.,TRBV28,CASSLSPTFYEQYF,TGTGCCAGCAGTTTAAGTCCCACTTTCTACGAGCAGTACTTC
.,TRBJ2-5,.,TRBV11-3,CASSPRDSPPETQYF,TGTGCCAGCAGCCCGCGGGACAGCCCGCCCGAGACCCAGTACTTC
TRBD2,TRBJ2-1,once,TRBV10-2,CASGGMREGSYNEQFF,TGCGCCAGCGGGGGGATGCGGGAGGGGTCCTACAATGAGCAGTTCTTC
TRBD1,TRBJ2-1,.,TRBV5-1,CASSPEGQGYNEQFF,TGCGCCAGCAGCCCCGAGGGACAGGGATACAATGAGCAGTTCTTC
TRBD1,TRBJ1-5,.,TRBV28,CASSNQGARRRNQPQHF,TGTGCCAGCAGTAACCAGGGGGCGAGAAGACGCAATCAGCCCCAGCATTTT
.,TRBJ1-1,.,TRBV25-1,CASSDSMGLTEAFF,TGTGCCAGCAGTGATTCGATGGGCCTCACTGAAGCTTTCTTT
.,TRBJ1-1,.,TRBV7-2,CASSLLRGAAEAFF,TGTGCCAGCAGCCTATTAAGGGGGGCTGCCGAAGCTTTCTTT
.,TRBJ2-3,.,TRBV28,CASLEQRASTDTQYF,TGTGCCAGCCTTGAACAGCGAGCTAGCACAGATACGCAGTATTTT
TRBD1,TRBJ1-2,.,TRBV6-1,CASSLGGGFYGYTF,TGTGCCAGCAGCTTGGGAGGGGGCTTCTATGGCTACACCTTC
.,TRBJ1-1,.,TRBV6-4,CASSAGTRTEAFF,TGTGCCAGCAGTGCCGGGACACGCACTGAAGCTTTCTTT
.,TRBJ2-5,.,TRBV5-1,CASSLGGAGQETQYF,TGCGCCAGCAGCTTGGGCGGGGCGGGGCAAGAGACCCAGTACTTC
.,TRBJ1-2,.,TRBV28,CASRRVAARGYTF,TGTGCCAGCAGGCGGGTCGCGGCGCGCGGCTACACCTTC
TRBD2,TRBJ2-7,.,TRBV6-5,CASSYAGVTNEQYF,TGTGCCAGCAGTTACGCGGGAGTCACTAACGAGCAGTACTTC
.,TRBJ1-3,.,TRBV7-9,CASSLWVTGNTIYF,TGTGCCAGCAGCTTATGGGTGACTGGAAACACCATATATTTT
.,TRBJ2-3,.,TRBV5-1,CASSLSGLTDTQYF,TGCGCCAGCAGCTTGAGCGGGTTGACAGATACGCAGTATTTT
.,TRBJ2-7,.,TRBV6-5,CASRKDQSYEQYF,TGTGCCAGCAGAAAGGACCAATCCTACGAGCAGTACTTC
TRBD1,TRBJ2-1,.,TRBV7-2,CASSQDRGYYNEQFF,TGTGCCAGCAGTCAGGACAGGGGCTACTACAATGAGCAGTTCTTC
TRBD1,TRBJ1-2,.,TRBV7-2,CASLKGTGGGYGYTF,TGTGCCAGCCTAAAAGGGACAGGGGGCGGTTATGGCTACACCTTC
TRBD1,TRBJ2-7,.,TRBV5-1,CASSFLSGQGDYEQYF,TGCGCCAGCAGCTTTCTTTCCGGACAGGGGGATTACGAGCAGTACTTC
.,TRBJ1-4,.,TRBV28,CASSSPFETNEKLFF,TGTGCCAGCAGTTCCCCGTTCGAGACTAATGAAAAACTGTTTTTT
TRBD1,TRBJ1-4,.,TRBV27,CASASRDRGATNEKLFF,TGTGCCAGCGCGTCCCGGGACAGGGGAGCAACTAATGAAAAACTGTTTTTT
.,TRBJ2-3,once,TRBV29-1,CSVEPFRVGGVPDTQYF,TGCAGCGTTGAACCCTTTCGGGTAGGCGGTGTCCCAGATACGCAGTATTTT
.,TRBJ1-1,.,TRBV7-2,CASSFGAGTEAFF,TGTGCCAGCAGCTTCGGAGCGGGAACTGAAGCTTTCTTT
.,TRBJ2-7,.,TRBV5-1,CASSLSPGAHEQYF,TGCGCCAGCAGCTTGAGTCCGGGGGCCCACGAGCAGTACTTC
.,TRBJ2-2,.,TRBV27,CASSFLSVSNTGELFF,TGTGCCAGCAGTTTTCTGTCGGTCAGTAACACCGGGGAGCTGTTTTTT
.,TRBJ1-1,once,TRBV27,CASSFTRRLNTEAFF,TGTGCCAGCAGTTTTACCCGGCGTCTGAACACTGAAGCTTTCTTT
TRBD1,TRBJ2-5,.,TRBV2,CASSEGGQGQETQYF,TGTGCCAGCAGTGAGGGTGGACAGGGGCAAGAGACCCAGTACTTC
TRBD1,TRBJ2-2,.,TRBV4-3,CASSQSVRQGAGELFF,TGCGCCAGCAGCCAATCCGTCCGACAGGGGGCTGGGGAGCTGTTTTTT
TRBD1,TRBJ2-5,.,TRBV11-2,CASSYQPGQGGAETQYF,TGTGCCAGCAGCTACCAACCGGGACAGGGGGGAGCAGAGACCCAGTACTTC
TRBD2,TRBJ2-7,.,TRBV11-2,CASSSPGLGGYEQYF,TGTGCCAGCAGCTCACCGGGACTAGGAGGTTACGAGCAGTACTTC
.,TRBJ2-7,.,TRBV6-6,CASSPSGDKPYEQYF,TGTGCCAGCAGTCCATCAGGGGACAAACCCTACGAGCAGTACTTC
.,TRBJ2-3,.,TRBV7-2,CASSLSGFTDTQYF,TGTGCCAGCAGCTTGTCGGGATTCACAGATACGCAGTATTTT
.,TRBJ2-2,.,TRBV25-1,CASSEQASTGELFF,TGTGCCAGCAGTGAACAGGCTTCAACCGGGGAGCTGTTTTTT
.,TRBJ2-1,.,TRBV5-1,CASSRDSGETYNEQFF,TGCGCCAGCAGCCGAGATTCGGGGGAGACCTACAATGAGCAGTTCTTC
TRBD2,TRBJ2-1,.,TRBV11-3,CASSRGLAGGPSYNEQFF,TGTGCCAGCAGCCGGGGACTAGCGGGAGGCCCTTCCTACAATGAGCAGTTCTTC
TRBD1,TRBJ2-5,.,TRBV27,CASRTGPLQETQYF,TGTGCCAGTCGGACAGGGCCCCTCCAAGAGACCCAGTACTTC
TRBD1,TRBJ1-4,.,TRBV5-1,CASSRGQGNEKLFF,TGCGCCAGCAGCCGGGGACAGGGGAATGAAAAACTGTTTTTT
.,TRBJ1-4,.,TRBV4-2,CASSQSPDRIDEKLFF,TGTGCCAGCAGCCAGAGCCCGGATCGAATTGATGAAAAACTGTTTTTT
TRBD1,TRBJ1-3,once,TRBV5-4,CASTGGGYSGNTIYF,TGTGCCAGCACCGGAGGGGGCTACTCTGGAAACACCATATATTTT
.,TRBJ1-5,.,TRBV2,CASSERLGPNQPQHF,TGTGCCAGCAGTGAACGGTTGGGACCGAATCAGCCCCAGCATTTT
TRBD1,TRBJ1-4,.,TRBV10-3,CAIGETGTEKLFF,TGTGCCATCGGAGAGACAGGGACTGAAAAACTGTTTTTT
TRBD2,TRBJ2-3,.,TRBV7-6,CASSLRTSHDADTQYF,TGTGCCAGCAGCTTACGGACTAGCCATGATGCAGATACGCAGTATTTT